This is a list of T cell receptor beta chains from one sample in a study of blood T cell repertoires in COVID-19. Assay: immunoSEQ multiplex PCR; the TCRdb copy retains only in-frame clones and omits some. The profile shows approximately 110,000 clones, about 78% of them singletons. Sequencing used peripheral blood. These receptors all stem from a human donor in a cohort sampled during active or convalescent COVID-19. Both conserved end residues are part of each CDR3.

>TRBJ2-7|TRBV29-1
CSVAGSRNEQYF
>TRBJ1-1|TRBV27
CASSSTRRRYTEAFF
>TRBJ2-1|TRBV9
CASSAGLAGVVQFF
>TRBJ1-1|TRBV19
CASSIGGPLNTEAFF
>TRBJ1-3|TRBV25-1
CASRGASGNTIYF
>TRBJ1-5|TRBV27
CASSLGTGPYSNQPQHF
>TRBJ1-1|TRBV19
CATLENTEAFF
>TRBJ1-1|TRBV11-2
CASSSLRGALTEAFF
>TRBJ2-1|TRBV18
CASSPGFLAGGGNEQFF
>TRBJ2-7|TRBV6-1
CASSESGRAYEQYF
>TRBJ2-3|TRBV7-8
CASSLRQGSSTDTQYF
>TRBJ2-7|TRBV11-3
CASSLFSDSYEQYF
>TRBJ2-7|TRBV6-5
CASSYSRQGYEQYF
>TRBJ2-3|TRBV6-5
CASKTRGISTDTQYF
>TRBJ2-1|TRBV7-6
CASSLAVASGAGEQFF